A selection of T cell receptor beta chains follows, all from one sample in a study of monozygotic twins with inflammatory bowel disease. TCRdb reprocessed the 5' RACE reads; each CDR3 protein has one entry and no DNA is given. The sample totals approximately 330,000 distinct CDR3 sequences; its top ten clones hold approximately 2%. Sample: blood. These receptors all come from a human donor with ulcerative colitis or Crohn's disease, or a healthy co-twin of an affected twin (not recorded which). Both conserved end residues are part of each CDR3. Fields, in order: V gene, J gene, CDR3 protein.

v_gene: TRBV4-3
j_gene: TRBJ2-7
CDR3aa: CASSQEYRVTSYEQYF

v_gene: TRBV5-1
j_gene: TRBJ2-1
CDR3aa: CASSHPGLAVSNEQFF

v_gene: TRBV5-6
j_gene: TRBJ2-2
CDR3aa: CASSLFMFANTGELFF

v_gene: TRBV12-3/TRBV12-4
j_gene: TRBJ2-7
CDR3aa: CASSSPGEDEQYF

v_gene: TRBV7-8
j_gene: TRBJ1-2
CDR3aa: CASSLGVTTNYGYTF

v_gene: TRBV3-1
j_gene: TRBJ1-5
CDR3aa: CASSQTGYNQPQHF

v_gene: TRBV4-3
j_gene: TRBJ1-4
CDR3aa: CASSQDLVLGTLGEKLFF

v_gene: TRBV7-9
j_gene: TRBJ2-7
CDR3aa: CASSSTGSSYEQYF

v_gene: TRBV7-6
j_gene: TRBJ1-6
CDR3aa: CASSDTTVSPLHF

v_gene: TRBV7-9
j_gene: TRBJ2-1
CDR3aa: CASSSTPRTESPIEQFF

v_gene: TRBV7-8
j_gene: TRBJ1-6
CDR3aa: CASSPAGAGVTSPLHF

v_gene: TRBV11-3
j_gene: TRBJ2-1
CDR3aa: CASSLGGETYNEQFF

v_gene: TRBV20-1
j_gene: TRBJ2-1
CDR3aa: CSARGSGGLVSPPFF

v_gene: TRBV29-1
j_gene: TRBJ2-7
CDR3aa: CSGIGGSYEQHF

v_gene: TRBV7-8
j_gene: TRBJ1-1
CDR3aa: CASSFRFSNTEAFF

v_gene: TRBV27
j_gene: TRBJ1-1
CDR3aa: CASRTGTGIGEAFF

v_gene: TRBV20-1
j_gene: TRBJ2-1
CDR3aa: CRATRLVGNEQFF

v_gene: TRBV2
j_gene: TRBJ2-1
CDR3aa: CASSVETWVNNEQFF

v_gene: TRBV20-1
j_gene: TRBJ1-5
CDR3aa: CSARTRGRGLNQPQHF

v_gene: TRBV12-3/TRBV12-4
j_gene: TRBJ2-7
CDR3aa: CASRLRLAGVEEQYF

v_gene: TRBV7-2
j_gene: TRBJ2-5
CDR3aa: CASSLAIGTAGETQYF

v_gene: TRBV5-6
j_gene: TRBJ2-3
CDR3aa: CASSETSGSSTQYF

v_gene: TRBV5-1
j_gene: TRBJ2-1
CDR3aa: CASSLEAAGPLSYNEQFF

v_gene: TRBV5-6
j_gene: TRBJ2-5
CDR3aa: CASSFKASGLEETQYF

v_gene: TRBV7-8
j_gene: TRBJ2-7
CDR3aa: CASSFAGTANYEQYF

v_gene: TRBV5-5
j_gene: TRBJ2-6
CDR3aa: CASSISGSGANVLTF

v_gene: TRBV10-1
j_gene: TRBJ2-5
CDR3aa: CASRASTQETQYF

v_gene: TRBV5-1
j_gene: TRBJ1-2
CDR3aa: CASSGDRARGYTF

v_gene: TRBV15
j_gene: TRBJ2-3
CDR3aa: CATSQLDTQYF